Listed below are T cell receptor beta chains from one sample, sequenced in a study of cytomegalovirus exposure and HLA in healthy donors. The repertoire was sequenced with immunoSEQ multiplex PCR; TCRdb's copy has only in-frame clones and lacks some. The sample has 150,000 to 200,000 clones; under 95% are singletons. Sequencing was carried out using PBMCs. These receptors were taken from a young woman in good health and CMV-seropositive. Both conserved end residues are part of each CDR3. D genes are given only for firm matches. Clone sizes are given selectively: once, few, many, or a class where the clone is expanded.

clone_size	d_call	v_call	j_call	cdr3_nt	cdr3_aa
NA	TRBD1	TRBV7-2	TRBJ1-5	TGTGCCAGCAGTCAACAGGGGACTTATAGCAATCAGCCCCAGCATTTT	CASSQQGTYSNQPQHF
NA	TRBD2	TRBV25-1	TRBJ2-7	TGTGCCAGCAGTCCAGGACTAGCGGGAATATACGAGCAGTACTTC	CASSPGLAGIYEQYF
once	NA	TRBV4-2	TRBJ1-1	TGTGCCAGCAGCCAAGGGTGGCAGGACACTGAAGCTTTCTTT	CASSQGWQDTEAFF
NA	TRBD1	TRBV5-5	TRBJ2-1	TGTGCCAGCAGCCCAGGGGGACCTCGGAAAAATGAGCAGTTCTTC	CASSPGGPRKNEQFF
NA	NA	TRBV6-1	TRBJ1-4	TGTGCCAGCAGAGACGGCGGGAGTGAAAAACTGTTTTTT	CASRDGGSEKLFF
NA	NA	TRBV30	TRBJ1-2	TGTGCCTGGGAACCGCGGGCCACCTTCCCCTATGGCTACACCTTC	CAWEPRATFPYGYTF
NA	TRBD1	TRBV28	TRBJ1-5	TGTGCCAGCAGTTTTTCTTTTCGGACAGGGATCAATCAGCCCCAGCATTTT	CASSFSFRTGINQPQHF
NA	NA	TRBV18	TRBJ2-2	TGTGCCAGCTCACCTCCTTTCCAGGGGCCTTACACCGGGGAGCTGTTTTTT	CASSPPFQGPYTGELFF
NA	NA	TRBV7-6	TRBJ1-1	TGTGCCAGCAGCCCTCGGACAGACCTAAACACTGAAGCTTTCTTT	CASSPRTDLNTEAFF
NA	NA	TRBV10-3	TRBJ1-1	TGTGCCATCAGAGAAGACAGAGGGAACACTGAAGCTTTCTTT	CAIREDRGNTEAFF